This TCR beta chain was recorded in a study of cytomegalovirus exposure and HLA in healthy donors. The J segment lost 6 bases and the V segment lost 4 bases, leaving 8 bases of the junction unmatched. The germline gives CDR1 SGHDT, CDR2 YYEEEE. CDR3 length: 14 amino acids. This clone has a handful of counts. As yet, its antigen is unknown. Study-level results: The Asian-associated ancestry cluster reportedly had fewer N-insertions than the approximately 670-donor mean in a later analysis.

60 Vbeta and 13 Jbeta primers were used in PCR. Profiling relied on immunoSEQ multiplex PCR, and the TCRdb table lists in-frame clones only, not all of them. The top ten hold 11% to 15% of the sample, which has around 100,000 clones, 75% seen once. Sequenced: PBMCs. The receptor was isolated from a male donor in good health and CMV-seropositive. This rearrangement joins TRBV5-6 to TRBJ1-2; TRBD1 agrees at 8 bases. DNA of the CDR3: TGTGCCAGCAGCCCAGTGACAGGGGCCAATGGCTACACCTTC. It encodes CASSPVTGANGYTF.